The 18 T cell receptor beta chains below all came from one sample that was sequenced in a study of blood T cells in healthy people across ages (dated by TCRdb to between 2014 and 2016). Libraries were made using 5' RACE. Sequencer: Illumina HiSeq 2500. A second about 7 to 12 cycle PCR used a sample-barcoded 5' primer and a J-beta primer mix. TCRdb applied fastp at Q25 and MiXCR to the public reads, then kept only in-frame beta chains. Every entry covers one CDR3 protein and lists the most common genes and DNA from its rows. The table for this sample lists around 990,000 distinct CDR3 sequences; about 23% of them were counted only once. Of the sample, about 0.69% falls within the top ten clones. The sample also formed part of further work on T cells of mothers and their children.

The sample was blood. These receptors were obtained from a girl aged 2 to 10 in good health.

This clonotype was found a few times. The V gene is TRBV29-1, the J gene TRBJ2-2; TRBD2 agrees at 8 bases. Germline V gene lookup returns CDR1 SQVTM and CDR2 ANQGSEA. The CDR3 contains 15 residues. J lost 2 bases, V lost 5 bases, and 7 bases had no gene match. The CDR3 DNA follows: TGCAGCGTTCTGAGCGGGAGTCTAAACACCGGGGAGCTGTTTTTT. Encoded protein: CSVLSGSLNTGELFF.

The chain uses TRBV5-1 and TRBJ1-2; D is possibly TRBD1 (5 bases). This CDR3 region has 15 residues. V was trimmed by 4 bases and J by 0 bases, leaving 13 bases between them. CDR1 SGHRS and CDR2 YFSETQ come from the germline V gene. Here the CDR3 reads CASSPEPGPNYGYTF. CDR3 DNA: TGCGCCAGCAGCCCGGAACCGGGACCTAACTATGGCTACACCTTC.

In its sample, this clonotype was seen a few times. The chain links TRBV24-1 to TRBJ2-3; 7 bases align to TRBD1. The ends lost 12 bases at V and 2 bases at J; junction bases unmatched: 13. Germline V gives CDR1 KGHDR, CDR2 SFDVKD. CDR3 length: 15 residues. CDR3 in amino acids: CAARRTGDLTDTQYF. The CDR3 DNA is TGTGCCGCGCGACGGACAGGAGATCTCACAGATACGCAGTATTTT.

The CDR3 DNA reads TGTGCCAGCAGTATTACACCGAACACTGAAGCTTTCTTT. Its protein is CASSITPNTEAFF. The chain couples TRBV7-9 to TRBJ1-1; D remains ambiguous. This CDR3 is built from 13 residues. Germline V gene sequence: CDR1 SEHNR, CDR2 FQNEAQ (reference sequence). V was trimmed by 6 bases and J by 1 base, leaving 9 bases between them. The entire variable domain, with the rest obtained from reference TRBV7-9 and TRBJ1-1, is as follows: DTGVSQNPRHKITKRGQNVTFRCDPISEHNRLYWYRQTLGQGPEFLTYFQNEAQLEKSRLLSDRFSAERPKGSFSTLEIQRTEQGDSAMYLCASSITPNTEAFFGQGTRLTVV.

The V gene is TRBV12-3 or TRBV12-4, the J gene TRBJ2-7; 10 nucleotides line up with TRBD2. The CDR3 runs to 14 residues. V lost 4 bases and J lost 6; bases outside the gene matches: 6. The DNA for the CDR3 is TGTGCCAGCAGTTCAGATAGCGGGAGGTTCGAGCAGTACTTC. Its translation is CASSSDSGRFEQYF.

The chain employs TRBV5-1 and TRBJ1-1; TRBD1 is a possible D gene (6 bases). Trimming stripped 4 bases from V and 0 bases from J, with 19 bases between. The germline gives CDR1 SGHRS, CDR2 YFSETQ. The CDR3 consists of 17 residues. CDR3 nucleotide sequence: TGCGCCAGCAGCCCTGGACGGGGGGCCTCAATGAACACTGAAGCTTTCTTT. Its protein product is CASSPGRGASMNTEAFF.

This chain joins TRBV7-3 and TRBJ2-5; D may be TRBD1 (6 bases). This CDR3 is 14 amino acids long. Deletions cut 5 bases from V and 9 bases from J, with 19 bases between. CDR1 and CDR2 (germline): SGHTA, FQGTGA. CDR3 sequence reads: CASSMPGQTFAQYF. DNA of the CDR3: TGTGCCAGCAGCATGCCGGGACAAACTTTCGCCCAGTACTTC.

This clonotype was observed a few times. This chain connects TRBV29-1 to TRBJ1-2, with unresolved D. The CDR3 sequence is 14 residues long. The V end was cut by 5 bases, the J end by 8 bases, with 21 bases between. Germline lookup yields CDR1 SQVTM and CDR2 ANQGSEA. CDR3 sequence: CSVPIPGPPEGYTF. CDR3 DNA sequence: TGCAGCGTTCCCATACCGGGCCCCCCAGAGGGCTACACCTTC.

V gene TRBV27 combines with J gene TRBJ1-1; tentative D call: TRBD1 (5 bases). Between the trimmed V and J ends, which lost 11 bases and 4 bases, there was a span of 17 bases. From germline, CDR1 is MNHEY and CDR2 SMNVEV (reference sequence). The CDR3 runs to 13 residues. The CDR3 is CAVRWGSGTEAFF. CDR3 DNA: TGTGCCGTGAGATGGGGCTCGGGCACTGAAGCTTTCTTT.

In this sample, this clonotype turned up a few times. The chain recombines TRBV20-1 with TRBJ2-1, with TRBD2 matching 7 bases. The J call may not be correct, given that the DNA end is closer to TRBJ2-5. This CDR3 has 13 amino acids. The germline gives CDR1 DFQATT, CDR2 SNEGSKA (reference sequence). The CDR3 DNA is TGCAGTGCTGGATTTGCGGGAGTGGAGACCCAGTACTTC. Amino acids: CSAGFAGVETQYF.

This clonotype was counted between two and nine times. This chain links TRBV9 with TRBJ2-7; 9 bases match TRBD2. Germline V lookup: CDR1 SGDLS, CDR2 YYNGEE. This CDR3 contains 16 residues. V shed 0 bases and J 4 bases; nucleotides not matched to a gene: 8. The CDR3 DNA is TGTGCCAGCAGCGTAGGGGGACTAGCCGGGGTTTACGAGCAGTACTTC. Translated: CASSVGGLAGVYEQYF.

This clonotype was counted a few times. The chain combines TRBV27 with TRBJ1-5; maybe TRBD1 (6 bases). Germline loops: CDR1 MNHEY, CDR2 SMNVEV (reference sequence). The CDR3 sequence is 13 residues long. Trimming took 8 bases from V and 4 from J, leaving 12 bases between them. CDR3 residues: CASGNTGNQPQHF. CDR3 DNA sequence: TGTGCCAGCGGTAACACAGGGAATCAGCCCCAGCATTTT.

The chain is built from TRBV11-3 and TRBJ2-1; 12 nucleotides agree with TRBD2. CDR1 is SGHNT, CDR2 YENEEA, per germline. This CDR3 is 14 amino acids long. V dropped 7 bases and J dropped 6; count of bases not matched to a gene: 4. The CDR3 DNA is TGTGCCAGCAAACCGGGACTAGCGGGCAATGAGCAGTTCTTC. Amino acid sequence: CASKPGLAGNEQFF.

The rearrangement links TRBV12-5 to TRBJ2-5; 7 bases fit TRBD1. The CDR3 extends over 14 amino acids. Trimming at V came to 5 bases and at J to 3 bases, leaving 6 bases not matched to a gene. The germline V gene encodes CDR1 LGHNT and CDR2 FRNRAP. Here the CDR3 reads CASGHRDREETQYF. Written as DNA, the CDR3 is TGTGCTAGTGGTCACCGGGACAGAGAAGAGACCCAGTACTTC.

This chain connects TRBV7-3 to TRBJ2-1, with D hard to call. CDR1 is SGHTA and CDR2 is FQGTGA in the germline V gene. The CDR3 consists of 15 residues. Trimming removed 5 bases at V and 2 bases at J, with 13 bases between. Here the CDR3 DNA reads TGTGCCAGCAGCCGGGTATTAACCACCTACAATGAGCAGTTCTTC. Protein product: CASSRVLTTYNEQFF.

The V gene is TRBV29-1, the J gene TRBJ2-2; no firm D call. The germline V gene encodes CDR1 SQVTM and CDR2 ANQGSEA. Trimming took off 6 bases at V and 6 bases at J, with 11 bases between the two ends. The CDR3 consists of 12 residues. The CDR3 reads CSVVTPAGELFF. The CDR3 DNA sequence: TGCAGCGTCGTGACCCCAGCCGGGGAGCTGTTTTTT.

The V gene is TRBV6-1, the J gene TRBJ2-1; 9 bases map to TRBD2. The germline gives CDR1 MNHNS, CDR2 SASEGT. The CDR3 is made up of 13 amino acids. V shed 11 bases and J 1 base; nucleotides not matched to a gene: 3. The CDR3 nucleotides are TGTGCCCTAGCGGGGCCTTCCTACAATGAGCAGTTCTTC. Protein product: CALAGPSYNEQFF.

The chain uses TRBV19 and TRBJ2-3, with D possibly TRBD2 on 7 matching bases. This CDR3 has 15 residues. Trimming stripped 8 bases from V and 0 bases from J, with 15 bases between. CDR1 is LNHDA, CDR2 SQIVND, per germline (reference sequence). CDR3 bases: TGTGCCAGTGGGGGGGAAGGGACAAGCACAGATACGCAGTATTTT. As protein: CASGGEGTSTDTQYF.